The rows below give T cell receptor beta chains drawn from one sample of a study of blood T cell repertoires in COVID-19. Profiling relied on immunoSEQ multiplex PCR, and the TCRdb table lists in-frame clones only, not all of them. In the table there are about 100,000 clones, about 77% of which are singletons. Sequenced: peripheral blood. The receptor set was obtained from a woman in her 70s with acute or convalescent COVID-19. The CDR3 runs from the conserved cysteine through the conserved F or W. D genes are given only for firm matches. Not every row has a clone size; where given, it reads once, few, many or a size class.

cdr3_nt cdr3_aa j_call d_call v_call clone_size
TGTGCCAGCTCACCGTTGACAGAAACCTATGGCTACACCTTC CASSPLTETYGYTF TRBJ1-2 NA TRBV18 NA
TGTGCCAGCTCACCACACTATTCGGGCGAGCAGTACTTC CASSPHYSGEQYF TRBJ2-7 NA TRBV18 NA
TGCAGCGATTTATCGACAGGGGAACAGGGCTATGGCTACACCTTC CSDLSTGEQGYGYTF TRBJ1-2 TRBD1 TRBV29-1 NA
TGCGCCAGCAGCGAGGGAACAAGGACAGGCTACAATGAGCAGTTCTTC CASSEGTRTGYNEQFF TRBJ2-1 TRBD1 TRBV5-1 NA
TGCGCCAGCAGCCAGACTGACGTAAACTCTGGAAACACCATATATTTT CASSQTDVNSGNTIYF TRBJ1-3 NA TRBV4-1 NA
TGTGCCAGCTCACCATTGGAGTTAAACACCGGGGAGCTGTTTTTT CASSPLELNTGELFF TRBJ2-2 NA TRBV18 NA
TGCGCCAGCAGAAAAACAGGGGTAAATAATTCGCCCCTCCACTTT CASRKTGVNNSPLHF TRBJ1-6 TRBD1 TRBV5-1 NA
TGCAGCGTTGAGCTAGGCCAAGGGGGCATTCAGTACTTC CSVELGQGGIQYF TRBJ2-4 NA TRBV29-1 NA
TGTGCCACCCAGCGGGGGGACAATGAGCAGTTCTTC CATQRGDNEQFF TRBJ2-1 TRBD2 TRBV28 NA
TGTGCCAGCTCGGAGACAGGGGGCGCAAATAATTCACCCCTCCACTTT CASSETGGANNSPLHF TRBJ1-6 TRBD1 TRBV18 NA
TGCGCCAGCAGTGCTGGAGAAGTATACGAGCAGTACTTC CASSAGEVYEQYF TRBJ2-7 NA TRBV10-1 few
TGTGCCAGCAGCCGCCCTGAGGGAGACCTCTATGGCTACACCTTC CASSRPEGDLYGYTF TRBJ1-2 NA TRBV28 NA
TGTGCCAGCAGCTATCCGACAGGGGCGTATGGCTACACCTTC CASSYPTGAYGYTF TRBJ1-2 TRBD1 TRBV5-5 NA
TGTGCCACCTGCAGGGAGGTGAACAATCAGCCCCAGCATTTT CATCREVNNQPQHF TRBJ1-5 NA TRBV2 few
TGTGCCAGCTTAGCCGGGAGGGGGTACGAGCAGTACTTC CASLAGRGYEQYF TRBJ2-7 TRBD2 TRBV6-5 NA
TGTGCCAGCAGCGGGCTCGGGGACAGGGAGTTCCAAGGGAACACTGAAGCTTTCTTT CASSGLGDREFQGNTEAFF TRBJ1-1 TRBD1 TRBV5-6 NA
TGCGCCAGCAGCTTAGGGGGCGGAGGGAATGAAAAACTGTTTTTT CASSLGGGGNEKLFF TRBJ1-4 TRBD1 TRBV5-1 NA
TGCGCCAGCACCCCGTTGGGGGGGACTGAAGCTTTCTTT CASTPLGGTEAFF TRBJ1-1 NA TRBV5-1 NA
TGTGCCAGCAGCGTATTACAGGGATCAGGGGCCAACGTCCTGACTTTC CASSVLQGSGANVLTF TRBJ2-6 NA TRBV9 NA
TGTGCCAGCAGCTTAAGCGGGGGGGCCGCAGATACGCAGTATTTT CASSLSGGAADTQYF TRBJ2-3 TRBD2 TRBV7-3 NA
TGCGCCAGCAGCTTACGGACAGGTCAAGAGACCCAGTACTTC CASSLRTGQETQYF TRBJ2-5 TRBD1 TRBV5-1 NA
TGTGCCACCTCCGGGACAGACCTCACCGGGGAGCTGTTTTTT CATSGTDLTGELFF TRBJ2-2 TRBD1 TRBV10-3 once
TGTGCCAGCAGTGGGGGTGGGGGCTTGGGTTCACCCCTCCACTTT CASSGGGGLGSPLHF TRBJ1-6 NA TRBV28 NA
TGTGCCAGCAGTGCGGAGCGGGGGAACACCGGGGAGCTGTTTTTT CASSAERGNTGELFF TRBJ2-2 TRBD2 TRBV2 NA
TGTGCCAGCAGTGATCGTTTCGGTTACGAACAGCCCCAGCATTTT CASSDRFGYEQPQHF TRBJ1-5 NA TRBV6-1 NA
TGTGCCAGCAGCTTAACTAGCGGGGGGGCCCATGAGCAGTTCTTC CASSLTSGGAHEQFF TRBJ2-1 TRBD2 TRBV7-3 NA
TGTGCCAGCAGTTCAGAAGTGAACACTGAAGCTTTCTTT CASSSEVNTEAFF TRBJ1-1 NA TRBV2 NA
TGTGCCAGCAGCCAAGAGGGGGCGAAGACTGAAGCTTTCTTT CASSQEGAKTEAFF TRBJ1-1 NA TRBV14 NA
TGTGCCAGAAGCCCTGACATGAACACTGAAGCTTTCTTT CARSPDMNTEAFF TRBJ1-1 NA TRBV5-3 once
TGTGCCAGCAGTCGACAGGTATACGAGCAGTACTTC CASSRQVYEQYF TRBJ2-7 NA TRBV6-6 few
TGTGCCAGCGCACCCCAGGGCTTGTCTAATGAAAAACTGTTTTTT CASAPQGLSNEKLFF TRBJ1-4 NA TRBV19 NA
TGTGCCAGCAGCTTAGGGGGGGTCTCCTCCTACGAGCAGTACTTC CASSLGGVSSYEQYF TRBJ2-7 NA TRBV11-2 few
TGCGCCAGCAGCTTGTTTACAGGAGTCGATGAGCAGTTCTTC CASSLFTGVDEQFF TRBJ2-1 NA TRBV5-1 few
TGTGCCAGCTTGCAGGATTGGCTCCGGTATGGCTACACCTTC CASLQDWLRYGYTF TRBJ1-2 NA TRBV2 NA
TGTGCCAGCAGCTGGGAGACGGGAATCGTCACTGAAGCTTTCTTT CASSWETGIVTEAFF TRBJ1-1 NA TRBV3-1/TRBV3-2 NA
TGTGCCAGCAGCGCCCGGGGAACGAATGAAAAACTGTTTTTT CASSARGTNEKLFF TRBJ1-4 NA TRBV9 NA
TGTGCCAGCAGGGAAGGGACAGCCGCCTACGAGCAGTACTTC CASREGTAAYEQYF TRBJ2-7 TRBD1 TRBV6-1 once
TGTGCCAGCAGTTTGGGGGGACAGGGTTCGTTCACCGGGGAGCTGTTTTTT CASSLGGQGSFTGELFF TRBJ2-2 TRBD1 TRBV2 NA
TGTGCCAGCAGTGAAGCGGGGGGCACAGATACGCAGTATTTT CASSEAGGTDTQYF TRBJ2-3 TRBD2 TRBV6-4 NA
TGTGCCAGCAGTTACCCACCGAGCTCTGGGGCCAACGTCCTGACTTTC CASSYPPSSGANVLTF TRBJ2-6 NA TRBV6-6 NA
TGTGCCAGCAGCTTATCAGGGAGGAATCAGCCCCAGCATTTT CASSLSGRNQPQHF TRBJ1-5 NA TRBV7-8 NA
TGCGCCAGCAGCTGGGGACTACAGACCTACGAGCAGTACTTC CASSWGLQTYEQYF TRBJ2-7 TRBD2 TRBV5-1 NA
TGTGCCAGCAGTTACTCCATGCCAGGGGTACAAGAGACCCAGTACTTC CASSYSMPGVQETQYF TRBJ2-5 NA TRBV6-6 few
TGTGCCAGCAGTGAAGAGGCAGGGAAGCCCCAGCATTTT CASSEEAGKPQHF TRBJ1-5 NA TRBV6-1 NA
TGTGCCAGCAGCTTATTAGGGGGTAATTCACCCCTCCACTTT CASSLLGGNSPLHF TRBJ1-6 NA TRBV7-2 few
TGTGCCAGTAGTCCTGACAGGGGTGATAATGAAAAACTGTTTTTT CASSPDRGDNEKLFF TRBJ1-4 TRBD1 TRBV19 NA
TGTGCCGCGACAGGGCAGGGCTATGGCTACACCTTC CAATGQGYGYTF TRBJ1-2 TRBD1 TRBV6-6 NA
TGTGCCTGGAGTGGGCCCCGGGACTTGCAGTTCTTC CAWSGPRDLQFF TRBJ2-1 NA TRBV30 few
TGTGCCAGCAGCTACGCCGGGGAAAAACTGTTTTTT CASSYAGEKLFF TRBJ1-4 NA TRBV3-1/TRBV3-2 NA
TGTGCCAGCGGACAGGGGTCCTACGAGCAGTACTTC CASGQGSYEQYF TRBJ2-7 TRBD1 TRBV25-1 NA
TGTGCCGAGGACACCTACTATGGCTACACCTTC CAEDTYYGYTF TRBJ1-2 NA TRBV30 NA
TGTGCCAGCACTAAGGAGGTGCACACTGAAGCTTTCTTT CASTKEVHTEAFF TRBJ1-1 NA TRBV6-5 NA